Listed here are 5 T cell receptor beta chains from one sample, sequenced in a study of blood T cell repertoires in COVID-19. Sequencing used immunoSEQ multiplex PCR; TCRdb keeps in-frame clones, though not all of them. Of some 97,000 clones in the sample, just over 85% were seen once. The sample comprised PBMCs or T cells enriched from blood (not recorded which). The source is a woman between 50 and 59 years old who had recovered from COVID-19.

The chain's CDR3 is CASSRGLGGTDTQYF. Written as DNA, the CDR3 is TGTGCCAGCAGCCGCGGACTAGGAGGTACAGATACGCAGTATTTT. The rearrangement links TRBV7-8 to TRBJ2-3; 7 nucleotides align to TRBD2. The CDR3 has 15 amino acids. J lost 3 bases, V lost 5 bases, and 8 bases had no gene match. Per germline, CDR1 SGHVS and CDR2 FQNEAQ.

The rearrangement joins TRBV2 to TRBJ2-7; 7 nucleotides line up with TRBD1. V lost 7 bases and J lost 1; bases outside the gene matches: 7. The CDR3 runs to 14 residues. The germline V gene encodes CDR1 SNHLY and CDR2 FYNNEI. CDR3 DNA: TGTGCCAGCACTCTCACGACAGGGTCCTACGAGCAGTACTTC. It encodes CASTLTTGSYEQYF.

This chain uses TRBV7-9 with TRBJ1-6; the match to TRBD1 covers 10 bases. The V segment lost 5 bases and the J segment 4 bases; nucleotides outside the gene matches: 5. Germline V gene data show CDR1 as SEHNR and CDR2 as FQNEAQ (reference sequence). This CDR3 contains 16 residues. As DNA, the CDR3 is TGTGCCAGCAGCCCAGGGACAGGGGATTATAATTCACCCCTCCACTTT. It codes for CASSPGTGDYNSPLHF.

The CDR3 loop is CASRTGTSVYNEQFF. DNA for the CDR3: TGTGCCAGCAGAACCGGGACTAGCGTTTACAATGAGCAGTTCTTC. The chain uses TRBV5-4 and TRBJ2-1; 10 bases are shared with TRBD2. Trimming took 5 bases from V and 4 from J; bases not matched to a gene: 6. The CDR3 has 15 amino acids. CDR1 and CDR2 from the germline V gene are SGHNT and YYREEE (reference sequence).

The rearrangement joins TRBV23-1 to TRBJ1-3, with a tentative D call TRBD1 (5 bases). TRBV23-1 is an ORF; its function is uncertain. This CDR3 spans 17 amino acids. Between the trimmed V and J ends, which lost 2 bases and 0 bases, there was a span of 14 bases. The CDR3 here is CASSQRAGPNSGNTIYF. The CDR3 nucleotides read TGCGCCAGCAGTCAACGGGCAGGGCCAAACTCTGGAAACACCATATATTTT.